There are a few counts of the clone carrying this T cell receptor beta chain. V was shortened by 2 bases and J by 0 bases, with 11 bases between the two germline ends. The CDR3 totals 16 residues. Germline assignment: CDR1 SNHLY and CDR2 FYNNEI. The data belong to a study of blood T cell repertoires in COVID-19. Study information: PBMCs, B-cell-depleted T cells, or T cells were the source of the cDNA or gDNA that made up the material.

Using immunoSEQ multiplex PCR, the repertoire was profiled, and TCRdb retains in-frame clones only, with some absent. The sample records 70,000 to 75,000 clones, less than 95% being singletons. This chain joins TRBV2 and TRBJ1-3; D is unclear. The clonotype was recovered from a young woman with acute or convalescent COVID-19. The sequenced material came from peripheral blood. The CDR3 loop is CASSERTGSSGNTIYF. The CDR3 bases are TGTGCCAGCAGTGAACGGACGGGGTCCTCTGGAAACACCATATATTTT.